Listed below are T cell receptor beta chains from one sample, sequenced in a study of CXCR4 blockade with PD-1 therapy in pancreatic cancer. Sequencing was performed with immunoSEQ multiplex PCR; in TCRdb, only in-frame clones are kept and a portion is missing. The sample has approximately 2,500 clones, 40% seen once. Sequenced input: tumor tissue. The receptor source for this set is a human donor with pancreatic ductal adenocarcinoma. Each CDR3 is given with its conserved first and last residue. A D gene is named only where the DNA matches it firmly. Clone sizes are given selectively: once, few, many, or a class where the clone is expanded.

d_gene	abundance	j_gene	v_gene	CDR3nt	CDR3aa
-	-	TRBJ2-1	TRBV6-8	TGTGCCAGCACCCCTCTGCGGGGGCGCAATGAGCAGTTCTTC	CASTPLRGRNEQFF
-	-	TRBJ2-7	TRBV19	TGTGCCAGTAGTAGAGAGGGACTCGCGAATTACTACGAGCAGTACTTC	CASSREGLANYYEQYF
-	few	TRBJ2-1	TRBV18	TGTGCCAGCTCACCGACGTCGGCAGCCTACAATGAGCAGTTCTTC	CASSPTSAAYNEQFF
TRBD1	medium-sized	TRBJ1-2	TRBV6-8	TGTGCCAGCAGAGCAGGGGGCGACTATGGCTACACCTTC	CASRAGGDYGYTF
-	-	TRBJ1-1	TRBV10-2	TGCGCCAGCAGTGTTGGGAGGTGGCTGAACACTGAAGCTTTCTTT	CASSVGRWLNTEAFF
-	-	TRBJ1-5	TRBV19	TGTGCCAGTGACACAGCGTTCAGCAATCAGCCCCAGCATTTT	CASDTAFSNQPQHF
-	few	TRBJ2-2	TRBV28	TGTGCCAGCAGTTTAGGGGTTCCGCGGAACACCGGGGAGCTGTTTTTT	CASSLGVPRNTGELFF
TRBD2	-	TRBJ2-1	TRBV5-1	TGCGCCAGCAGCTTGGATATCTGGGAGGGCAATGAGCAGTTCTTC	CASSLDIWEGNEQFF
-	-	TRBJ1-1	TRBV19	TGTGCCAGTACCGGCCTGGCCCTAAAGCAGGAAGCTTTCTTT	CASTGLALKQEAFF
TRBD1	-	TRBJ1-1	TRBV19	TGTGCCAGTAGTCCCCTGACAGGGACCCACACTGAAGCTTTCTTT	CASSPLTGTHTEAFF
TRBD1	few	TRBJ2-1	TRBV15	TGTGCCACCAGAGGGGATCTGACAGGGGTAAACAATGAGCAGTTCTTC	CATRGDLTGVNNEQFF
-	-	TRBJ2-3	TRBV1	TGCGCCAGCAGCCCTGGGACTAGCCCCGCAGATACGCAGTATTTT	CASSPGTSPADTQYF
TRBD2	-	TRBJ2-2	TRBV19	TGTGCCAGTAGTAGGGCTAGCGGGGGGTCGAACACCGGGGAGCTGTTTTTT	CASSRASGGSNTGELFF
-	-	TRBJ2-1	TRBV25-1	TGTGCCAGCAGTGCCCTACAGGGAACTTTTGCTGATGAGCAGTTCTTC	CASSALQGTFADEQFF
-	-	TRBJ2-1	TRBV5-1	TGCGCCAGCAGCTTGGGGGACTTAGACAATGAGCAGTTCTTC	CASSLGDLDNEQFF
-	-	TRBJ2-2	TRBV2	TGTGCCAGCAGTGATTATAGATTGAACACCGGGGAGCTGTTTTTT	CASSDYRLNTGELFF
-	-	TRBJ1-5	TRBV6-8	TGTGCCAGCAGTGTCCGGATCGAGCCCCAGCATTTT	CASSVRIEPQHF
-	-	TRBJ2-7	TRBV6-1	TGTGCCAGCAGTGAACTCGGTTTCGACTACGAGCAGTACTTC	CASSELGFDYEQYF
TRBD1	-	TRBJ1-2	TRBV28	TGTGCCAGCAGTTCGCCCCAGGGGGCGACCATCTATGGCTACACCTTC	CASSSPQGATIYGYTF
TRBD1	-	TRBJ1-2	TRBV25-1	TGTGCCAGCAGTGGGGACAGGGGGCGCGACTATGGCTACACCTTC	CASSGDRGRDYGYTF
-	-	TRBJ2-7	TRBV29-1	TGCAGCGTTGAAGGACAGGAGAGCTCCTACGAGCAGTACTTC	CSVEGQESSYEQYF
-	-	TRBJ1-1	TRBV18	TGTGCCAGCTCACAGGCAGGTCAGATGAACACTGAAGCTTTCTTT	CASSQAGQMNTEAFF
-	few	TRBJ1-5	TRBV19	TGTGCCAGTAGTATAGTACAGAGCAATCAGCCCCAGCATTTT	CASSIVQSNQPQHF
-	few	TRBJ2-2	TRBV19	TGTGCCAGTAGTGTGACCGGGCCATCCAGCGGGGAGCTGTTTTTT	CASSVTGPSSGELFF
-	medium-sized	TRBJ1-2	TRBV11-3	TGTGCCAGCAGCTTTTTCCGGGACACCCGTGGCTACACCTTC	CASSFFRDTRGYTF
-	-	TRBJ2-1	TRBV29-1	TGCAGCGTTGTTAGACTAGTATCCTACAATGAGCAGTTCTTC	CSVVRLVSYNEQFF
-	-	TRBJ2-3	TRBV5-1	TGCGCCAGCACGACGGTGCTGTACACAGATACGCAGTATTTT	CASTTVLYTDTQYF
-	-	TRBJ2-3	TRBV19	TGTGCCAGTAGTTGGACAGTGACAGATACGCAGTATTTT	CASSWTVTDTQYF
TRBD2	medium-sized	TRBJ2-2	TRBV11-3	TGTGCCAGCAGCCCCTCCGCGGGGGGACGCACCGGGGAGCTGTTTTTT	CASSPSAGGRTGELFF
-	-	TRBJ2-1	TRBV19	TGTGCCAGTAGTATACTGCAGTCGGGTGAGCAGTTCTTC	CASSILQSGEQFF
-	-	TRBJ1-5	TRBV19	TGTGCCAGTAGTATAGCCGGGGCAGTGCGTCAGCCCCAGCATTTT	CASSIAGAVRQPQHF
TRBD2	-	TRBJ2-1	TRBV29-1	TGCAGCGTTGAGGTACTTAGCGGGAGCCCCGCTGAGCAGTTCTTC	CSVEVLSGSPAEQFF
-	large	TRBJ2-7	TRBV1	TGCACCAGCAGGCCCCCGACCGGGACTAGCAACGAGCAGTACTTC	CTSRPPTGTSNEQYF
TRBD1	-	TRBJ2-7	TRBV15	TGTGCCACCACCTCGGACAGGGGCCCCTACGAGCAGTACTTC	CATTSDRGPYEQYF
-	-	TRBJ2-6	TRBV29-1	TGCAGCGTTGAAGGCGGGTACGGGGCCAACGTCCTGACTTTC	CSVEGGYGANVLTF
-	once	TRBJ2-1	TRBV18	TGTGCCAGCTCACCTACGGTCAGGACTTCCTACAATGAGCAGTTCTTC	CASSPTVRTSYNEQFF
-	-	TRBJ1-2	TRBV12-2	TGTGCAAGTCGCTTAGGGGCAGACCTAGCTAACTATGGCTACACCTTC	CASRLGADLANYGYTF
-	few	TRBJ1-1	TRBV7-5	TGTGCCAGCAGCGACAGGGGGCGGAACACTGAAGCTTTCTTT	CASSDRGRNTEAFF
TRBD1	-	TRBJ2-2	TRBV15	TGTGCCACCAGCAGAGAGCAGGGGGCTACCGGGGAGCTGTTTTTT	CATSREQGATGELFF
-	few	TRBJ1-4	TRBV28	TGTGCCAGCAGTTTGCCCCAGTCTGCAACTAATGAAAAACTGTTTTTT	CASSLPQSATNEKLFF
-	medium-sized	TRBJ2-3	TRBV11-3	TGTGCCAGCAGCGGTGAGGACAGCCCCCTAGGGCAGTATTTT	CASSGEDSPLGQYF
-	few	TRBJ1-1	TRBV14	TGTGCCACCTTAACCTCGGGGGGTGAAGCTTTCTTT	CATLTSGGEAFF
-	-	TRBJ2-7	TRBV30	TGTGCCTGTTCAAGCGGAGTCTACGAGCAGTACTTC	CACSSGVYEQYF
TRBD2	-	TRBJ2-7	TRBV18	TGTGCCAGCTCGCGGGGGACGGGAGGTTCGAATGAGCAGTACTTC	CASSRGTGGSNEQYF
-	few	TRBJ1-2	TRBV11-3	TGTGCCAGCAGCTTAGAGGGCAATTCCCCCTATGGCTACACCTTC	CASSLEGNSPYGYTF
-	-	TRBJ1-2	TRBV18	TGTGCCAGCTCACCGGAGTTGTTGGAGGGCTACACCTTC	CASSPELLEGYTF
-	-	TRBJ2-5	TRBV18	TGTGCCAGCTCACCACAATACAGAGAGACCCAGTACTTC	CASSPQYRETQYF
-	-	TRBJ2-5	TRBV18	TGTGCCAGCTCACCTTCCCTCCTAGCGAGACAAGAGACCCAGTACTTC	CASSPSLLARQETQYF
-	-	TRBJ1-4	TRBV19	TGTGCCAGTAGACAGGGACGGACTAATGAAAAACTGTTTTTT	CASRQGRTNEKLFF
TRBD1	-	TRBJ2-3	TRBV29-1	TGCAGCGTTGAACACCCGGGACAGGGGTTTTCGGTAGATACGCAGTATTTT	CSVEHPGQGFSVDTQYF
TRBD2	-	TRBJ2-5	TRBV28	TGTGCCAGCAGGCGGGAGGGGCCCTACCCTGGGACCCAGTACTTC	CASRREGPYPGTQYF
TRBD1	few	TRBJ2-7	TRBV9	TGTGCCAGCAGCGTAGAAGGAATCCAGGGGGCTTCTAACGAGCAGTACTTC	CASSVEGIQGASNEQYF
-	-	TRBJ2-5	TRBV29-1	TGCAGCGCCGAACCTCCGGGGCAAGAGACCCAGTACTTC	CSAEPPGQETQYF